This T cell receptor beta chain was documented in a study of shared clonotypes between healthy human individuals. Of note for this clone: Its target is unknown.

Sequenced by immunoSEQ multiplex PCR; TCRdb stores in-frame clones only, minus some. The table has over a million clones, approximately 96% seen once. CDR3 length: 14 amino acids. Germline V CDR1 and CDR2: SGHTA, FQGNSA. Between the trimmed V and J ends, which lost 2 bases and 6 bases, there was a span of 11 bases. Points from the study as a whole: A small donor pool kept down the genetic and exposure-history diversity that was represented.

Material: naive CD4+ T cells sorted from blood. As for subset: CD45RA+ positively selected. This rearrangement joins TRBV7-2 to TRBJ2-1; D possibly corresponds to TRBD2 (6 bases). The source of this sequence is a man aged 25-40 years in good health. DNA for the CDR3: TGTGCCAGCAGCTTAAGGGTTAGCGGCAATGAGCAGTTCTTC. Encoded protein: CASSLRVSGNEQFF.